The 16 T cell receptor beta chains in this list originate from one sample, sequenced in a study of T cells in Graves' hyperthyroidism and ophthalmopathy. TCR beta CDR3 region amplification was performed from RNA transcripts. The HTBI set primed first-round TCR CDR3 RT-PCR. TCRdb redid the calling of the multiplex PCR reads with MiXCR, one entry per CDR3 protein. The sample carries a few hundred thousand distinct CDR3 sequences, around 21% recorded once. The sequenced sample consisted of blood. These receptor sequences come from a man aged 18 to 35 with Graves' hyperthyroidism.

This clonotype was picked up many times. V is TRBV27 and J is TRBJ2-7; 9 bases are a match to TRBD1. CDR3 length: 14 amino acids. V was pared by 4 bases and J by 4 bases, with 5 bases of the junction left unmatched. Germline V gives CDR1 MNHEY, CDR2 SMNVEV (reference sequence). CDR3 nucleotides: TGTGCCAGCAGTTACGCCGGGACAGGGTACGAGCAGTACTTC. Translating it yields CASSYAGTGYEQYF.

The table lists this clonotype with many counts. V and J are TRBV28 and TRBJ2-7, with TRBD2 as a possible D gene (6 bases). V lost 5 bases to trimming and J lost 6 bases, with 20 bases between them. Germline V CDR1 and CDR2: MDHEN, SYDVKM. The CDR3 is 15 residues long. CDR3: CASSPAGRPVGEQYF. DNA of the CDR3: TGTGCCAGCAGTCCGGCGGGGCGACCAGTCGGCGAGCAGTACTTC.

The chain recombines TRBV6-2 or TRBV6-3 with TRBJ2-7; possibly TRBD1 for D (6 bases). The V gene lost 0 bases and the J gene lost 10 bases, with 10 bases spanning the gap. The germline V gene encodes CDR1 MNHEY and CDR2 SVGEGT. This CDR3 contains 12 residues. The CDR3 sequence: CASSYSAGEQYF. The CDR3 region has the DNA TGTGCCAGCAGTTACTCGGCAGGGGAACAGTACTTC.

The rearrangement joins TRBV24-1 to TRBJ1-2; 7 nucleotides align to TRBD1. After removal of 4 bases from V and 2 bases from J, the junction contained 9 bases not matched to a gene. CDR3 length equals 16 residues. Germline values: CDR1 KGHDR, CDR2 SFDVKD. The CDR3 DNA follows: TGTGCCACCAGTGACCCGGGACAGCGGGGGAACTATGGCTACACCTTC. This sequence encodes CATSDPGQRGNYGYTF.

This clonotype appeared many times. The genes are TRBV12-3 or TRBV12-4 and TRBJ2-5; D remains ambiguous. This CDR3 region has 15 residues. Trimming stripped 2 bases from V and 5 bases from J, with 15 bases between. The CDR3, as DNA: TGTGCCAGCAGTTTAATGGCCCCCGGTGGGGAGACCCAGTACTTC. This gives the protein CASSLMAPGGETQYF.

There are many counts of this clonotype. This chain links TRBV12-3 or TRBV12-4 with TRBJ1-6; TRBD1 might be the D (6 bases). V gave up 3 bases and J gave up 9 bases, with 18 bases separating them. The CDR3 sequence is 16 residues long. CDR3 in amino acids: CASSFLKQGRGSPLHF. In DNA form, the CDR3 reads TGTGCCAGCAGTTTCCTAAAACAGGGACGGGGTTCACCCCTCCACTTT.

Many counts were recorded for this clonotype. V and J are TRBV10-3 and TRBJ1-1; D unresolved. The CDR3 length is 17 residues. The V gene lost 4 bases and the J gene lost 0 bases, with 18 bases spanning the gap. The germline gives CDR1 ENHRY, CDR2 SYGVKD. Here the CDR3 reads CAISAGQPRQLNTEAFF. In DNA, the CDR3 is TGTGCCATCAGTGCCGGTCAACCGAGGCAGTTGAACACTGAAGCTTTCTTT.

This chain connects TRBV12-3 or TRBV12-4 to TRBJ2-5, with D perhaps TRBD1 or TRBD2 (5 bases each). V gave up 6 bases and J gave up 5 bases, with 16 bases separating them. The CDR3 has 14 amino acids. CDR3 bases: TGTGCCAGCAGATATACCGGGGCTTGGGAGACCCAGTACTTC. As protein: CASRYTGAWETQYF.

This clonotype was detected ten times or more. CDR3 bases: TGTGCCAGCAGCTTTCTCAGGATGAACACCGGGGAGCTGTTTTTT. It translates to CASSFLRMNTGELFF. The chain joins TRBV11-1 to TRBJ2-2; D gene uncertain. V lost 3 bases, J lost 1 base, and 9 bases lay in between. The CDR3 has 15 residues. Germline V CDR1 and CDR2: SGHAT, FQDESV (reference sequence).

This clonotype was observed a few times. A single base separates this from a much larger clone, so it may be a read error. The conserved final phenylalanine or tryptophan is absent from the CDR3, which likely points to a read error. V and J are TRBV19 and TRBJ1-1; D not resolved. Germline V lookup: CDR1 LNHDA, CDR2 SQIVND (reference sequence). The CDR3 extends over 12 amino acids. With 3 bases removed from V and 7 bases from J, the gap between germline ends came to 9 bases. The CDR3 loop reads CASSISGYEAFY. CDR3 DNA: TGTGCCAGTAGTATCTCGGGATATGAAGCTTTCTAT.

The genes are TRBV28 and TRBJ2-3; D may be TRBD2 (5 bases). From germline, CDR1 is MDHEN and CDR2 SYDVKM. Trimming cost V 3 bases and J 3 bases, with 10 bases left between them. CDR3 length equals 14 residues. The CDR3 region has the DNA TGTGCCAGCAGTTTTAGAGGGAGAACAGATACGCAGTATTTT. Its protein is CASSFRGRTDTQYF. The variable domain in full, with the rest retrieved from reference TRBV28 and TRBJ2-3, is DVKVTQSSRYLVKRTGEKVFLECVQDMDHENMFWYRQDPGLGLRLIYFSYDVKMKEKGDIPEGYSVSREKKERFSLILESASTNQTSMYLCASSFRGRTDTQYFGPGTRLTVL.

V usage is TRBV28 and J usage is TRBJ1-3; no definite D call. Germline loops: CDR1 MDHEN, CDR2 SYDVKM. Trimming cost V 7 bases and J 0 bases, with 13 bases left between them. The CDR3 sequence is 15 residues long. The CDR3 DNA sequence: TGTGCCAGCAATCCCGGACCGAACTCTGGAAACACCATATATTTT. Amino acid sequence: CASNPGPNSGNTIYF. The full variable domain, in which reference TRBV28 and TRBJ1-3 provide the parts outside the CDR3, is DVKVTQSSRYLVKRTGEKVFLECVQDMDHENMFWYRQDPGLGLRLIYFSYDVKMKEKGDIPEGYSVSREKKERFSLILESASTNQTSMYLCASNPGPNSGNTIYFGEGSWLTVV.

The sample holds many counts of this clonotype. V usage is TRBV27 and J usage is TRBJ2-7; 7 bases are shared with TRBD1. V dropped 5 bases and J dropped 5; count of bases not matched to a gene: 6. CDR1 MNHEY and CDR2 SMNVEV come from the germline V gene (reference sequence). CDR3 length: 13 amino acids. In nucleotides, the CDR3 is TGTGCCAGCAGTCCCCTAGGGGGCCACGAGCAGTACTTC. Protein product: CASSPLGGHEQYF.

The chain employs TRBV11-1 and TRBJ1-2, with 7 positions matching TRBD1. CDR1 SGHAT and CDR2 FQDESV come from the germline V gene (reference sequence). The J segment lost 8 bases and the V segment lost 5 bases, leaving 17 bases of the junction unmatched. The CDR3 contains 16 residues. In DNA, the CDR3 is TGTGCCAGCAGCCGAACCTCGCCCGAGACAGGGTCCGGCTACACCTTC. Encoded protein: CASSRTSPETGSGYTF.

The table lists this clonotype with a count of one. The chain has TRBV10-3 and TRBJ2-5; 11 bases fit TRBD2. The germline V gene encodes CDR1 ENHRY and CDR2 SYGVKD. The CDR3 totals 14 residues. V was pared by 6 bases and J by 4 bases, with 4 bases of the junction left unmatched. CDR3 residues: CAISPGTSGETQYF. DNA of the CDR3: TGTGCCATCAGCCCCGGGACTAGCGGAGAGACCCAGTACTTC.

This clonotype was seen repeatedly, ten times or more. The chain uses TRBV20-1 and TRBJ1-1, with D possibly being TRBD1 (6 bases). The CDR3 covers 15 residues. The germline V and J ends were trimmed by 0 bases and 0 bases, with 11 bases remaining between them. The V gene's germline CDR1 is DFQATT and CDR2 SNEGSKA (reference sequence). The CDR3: CSARDQWDMNTEAFF. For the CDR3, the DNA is TGCAGTGCTAGAGATCAATGGGACATGAACACTGAAGCTTTCTTT.